Listed below are T cell receptor beta chains from one sample, sequenced in a study of blood T cell repertoires in COVID-19. Clones were sequenced by immunoSEQ multiplex PCR, and TCRdb holds only the in-frame ones, with some missing. Altogether around 620,000 clones are present, 85% to 90% being singletons, with the ten largest covering roughly 0.25%. Sample: peripheral blood. Every receptor here comes from a woman between 18 and 29 years old with acute or convalescent COVID-19. CDR3s include the opening cysteine and the closing phenylalanine or tryptophan. Fields, in order: J gene, D gene, V gene, clone size, CDR3 protein, CDR3 DNA. D genes are given only for firm matches. Expanded clones are given a class, and other clones once, few, many or no size at all.

J gene: TRBJ1-1
D gene: TRBD1
V gene: TRBV4-3
clone size: NA
CDR3 protein: CASSQDLNRGHGNTEAFF
CDR3 DNA: TGCGCCAGCAGCCAAGATTTGAACAGGGGACATGGGAACACTGAAGCTTTCTTT

J gene: TRBJ1-1
D gene: NA
V gene: TRBV9
clone size: NA
CDR3 protein: CASSVLREGGEAFF
CDR3 DNA: TGTGCCAGCAGCGTATTACGGGAAGGAGGTGAAGCTTTCTTT

J gene: TRBJ2-7
D gene: NA
V gene: TRBV7-2
clone size: NA
CDR3 protein: CASSTPGLPREQYF
CDR3 DNA: TGTGCCAGCAGCACCCCAGGACTACCTAGGGAGCAGTACTTC

J gene: TRBJ1-2
D gene: TRBD1
V gene: TRBV6-4
clone size: NA
CDR3 protein: CASRAGTGLYYGYTF
CDR3 DNA: TGTGCCAGCAGAGCGGGGACAGGGTTATACTATGGCTACACCTTC

J gene: TRBJ1-6
D gene: NA
V gene: TRBV5-4
clone size: once
CDR3 protein: CASSFSAGGYNSPLHF
CDR3 DNA: TGTGCCAGCAGCTTTTCGGCCGGGGGCTATAATTCACCCCTCCACTTT

J gene: TRBJ1-1
D gene: TRBD1
V gene: TRBV7-9
clone size: NA
CDR3 protein: CASSPRTGRVGTEAFF
CDR3 DNA: TGTGCCAGCAGCCCGAGGACAGGGCGGGTGGGGACTGAAGCTTTCTTT

J gene: TRBJ1-1
D gene: NA
V gene: TRBV19
clone size: NA
CDR3 protein: CASSIVSGYTEAFF
CDR3 DNA: TGTGCCAGTAGTATAGTGTCAGGCTACACTGAAGCTTTCTTT

J gene: TRBJ1-2
D gene: TRBD1
V gene: TRBV24-1
clone size: few
CDR3 protein: CATSDRTGGANGYTF
CDR3 DNA: TGTGCCACCAGTGACCGTACAGGGGGCGCCAATGGCTACACCTTC

J gene: TRBJ1-1
D gene: NA
V gene: TRBV6-1
clone size: NA
CDR3 protein: CASSWSKGANEAFF
CDR3 DNA: TGTGCCAGCAGTTGGTCAAAAGGGGCGAATGAAGCTTTCTTT

J gene: TRBJ2-7
D gene: TRBD2
V gene: TRBV6-2/TRBV6-3
clone size: few
CDR3 protein: CASSYSSGGYEQYF
CDR3 DNA: TGTGCCAGCAGTTACTCTAGCGGGGGCTACGAGCAGTACTTC

J gene: TRBJ2-5
D gene: TRBD1
V gene: TRBV24-1
clone size: NA
CDR3 protein: CATSRGSGQDHQETQYF
CDR3 DNA: TGTGCCACCTCTAGAGGGTCGGGACAGGACCACCAAGAGACCCAGTACTTC

J gene: TRBJ1-4
D gene: NA
V gene: TRBV5-1
clone size: NA
CDR3 protein: CASSLVSLSNEKLFF
CDR3 DNA: TGCGCCAGCAGCTTGGTTTCCCTATCTAATGAAAAACTGTTTTTT

J gene: TRBJ2-1
D gene: NA
V gene: TRBV24-1
clone size: NA
CDR3 protein: CATSDLSGAIDEQFF
CDR3 DNA: TGTGCCACCAGTGATTTGTCGGGAGCGATTGACGAGCAGTTCTTC

J gene: TRBJ1-5
D gene: TRBD1
V gene: TRBV6-6
clone size: NA
CDR3 protein: CASSYRTGGRDQPQHF
CDR3 DNA: TGTGCCAGCAGTTACCGGACAGGGGGGCGGGATCAGCCCCAGCATTTT

J gene: TRBJ1-1
D gene: TRBD1
V gene: TRBV6-5
clone size: NA
CDR3 protein: CATRTGQNTEAFF
CDR3 DNA: TGTGCCACGCGGACAGGGCAGAACACTGAAGCTTTCTTT

J gene: TRBJ2-7
D gene: TRBD2
V gene: TRBV7-3
clone size: NA
CDR3 protein: CASSPGGISYEQYF
CDR3 DNA: TGTGCCAGCAGCCCCGGGGGGATTTCCTACGAGCAGTACTTC

J gene: TRBJ1-2
D gene: TRBD1
V gene: TRBV5-5
clone size: NA
CDR3 protein: CASSLGTGSIYGYTF
CDR3 DNA: TGTGCCAGCAGCTTGGGGACAGGGTCGATCTATGGCTACACCTTC

J gene: TRBJ1-2
D gene: NA
V gene: TRBV6-6
clone size: NA
CDR3 protein: CASSYVQDEGYTF
CDR3 DNA: TGTGCCAGCAGTTATGTACAGGATGAGGGCTACACCTTC

J gene: TRBJ1-5
D gene: NA
V gene: TRBV6-5
clone size: NA
CDR3 protein: CASRGHSYNQPQHF
CDR3 DNA: TGTGCCAGCAGGGGGCACTCTTACAATCAGCCCCAGCATTTT

J gene: TRBJ2-7
D gene: TRBD2
V gene: TRBV10-3
clone size: NA
CDR3 protein: CAISPFSGTGEQYF
CDR3 DNA: TGTGCCATCAGCCCGTTTAGCGGGACTGGTGAGCAGTACTTC